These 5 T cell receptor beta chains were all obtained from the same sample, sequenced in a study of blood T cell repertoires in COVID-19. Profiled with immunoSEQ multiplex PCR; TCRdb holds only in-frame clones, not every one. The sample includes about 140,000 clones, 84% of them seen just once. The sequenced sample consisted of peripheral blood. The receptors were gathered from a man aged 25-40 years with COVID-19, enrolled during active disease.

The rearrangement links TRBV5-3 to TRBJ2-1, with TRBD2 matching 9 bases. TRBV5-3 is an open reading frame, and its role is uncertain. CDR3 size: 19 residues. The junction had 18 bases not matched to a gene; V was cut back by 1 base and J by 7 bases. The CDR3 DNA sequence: TGTGCCAGAAGCTTGCGACCCACAGGTGCGGGAGGGCCGCCGAATGAGCAGTTCTTC. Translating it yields CARSLRPTGAGGPPNEQFF.

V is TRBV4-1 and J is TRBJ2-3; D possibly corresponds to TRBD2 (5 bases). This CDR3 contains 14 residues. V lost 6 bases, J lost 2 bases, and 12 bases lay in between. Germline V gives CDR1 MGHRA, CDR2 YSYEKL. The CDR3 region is CASRKPGTTDTQYF. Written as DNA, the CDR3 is TGCGCCAGCAGGAAGCCGGGAACCACAGATACGCAGTATTTT.

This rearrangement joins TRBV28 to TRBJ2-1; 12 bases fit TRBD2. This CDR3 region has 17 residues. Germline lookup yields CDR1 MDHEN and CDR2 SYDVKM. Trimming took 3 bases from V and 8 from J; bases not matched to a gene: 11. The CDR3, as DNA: TGTGCCAGCAGTTTTGTTTCAACTAGCGGGAGGCTAGATGAGCAGTTCTTC. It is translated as CASSFVSTSGRLDEQFF.

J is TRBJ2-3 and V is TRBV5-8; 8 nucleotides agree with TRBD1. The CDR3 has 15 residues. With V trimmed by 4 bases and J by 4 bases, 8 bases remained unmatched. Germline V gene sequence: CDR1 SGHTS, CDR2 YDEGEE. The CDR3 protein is CASSNQATGADTQYF. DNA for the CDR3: TGTGCCAGCAGCAACCAAGCGACAGGGGCAGATACGCAGTATTTT.

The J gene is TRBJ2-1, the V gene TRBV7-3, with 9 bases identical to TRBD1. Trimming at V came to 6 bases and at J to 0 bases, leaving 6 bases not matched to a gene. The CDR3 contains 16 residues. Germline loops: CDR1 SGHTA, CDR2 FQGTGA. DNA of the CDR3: TGTGCCAGCAGGAGACAGGGGGATCGCTCCTACAATGAGCAGTTCTTC. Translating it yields CASRRQGDRSYNEQFF.